The source of this T cell receptor (beta chain) is a study of Ad26.COV2.S vaccination and SARS-CoV-2 variants. Study-level findings and limits: The breadth of spike-specific CD8+ and CD4+ T cell responses after vaccination was reportedly substantial.

The CDR3 is 14 amino acids. Libraries were prepared by immunoSEQ multiplex PCR; TCRdb keeps only in-frame clonotypes and omits some of them. The table has some 400,000 clones, over 75% seen once. As to this clone: Its antigen is not identified.

Treatment denoted: approximately 18 received Ad26.COV2.S at low or high dose, single or two shots; five or six received placebo; per-sample allocation not given. Repertoires come from day 63 after the first vaccine or placebo injection. The chain couples TRBV21-1 to TRBJ1-6; whether TRBD1, the table's D call, matches the DNA was not checked. TRBV21-1 is a pseudogene locus. The sequence was collected from a person aged 18-60 years who received the Ad26.COV2.S COVID-19 vaccine or a placebo. The sample consisted of peripheral blood, taken in a trial of Ad26.COV2.S vaccine versus placebo. The DNA of the CDR3 is TGTGCCAGCAGCAAATGGACAGACAATTCACCCCTCCACTTT. Its translation: CASSKWTDNSPLHF.